This record concerns one T cell receptor (beta chain) sequence. These data originate in a study of T cells after yellow fever vaccination. MiXCR, applied by TCRdb to the 5' RACE reads, yields one record per CDR3 protein. The sample includes a few hundred thousand distinct CDR3 sequences, 3% to 4% of them seen just once. The CDR3 has 16 residues. Trimming pared 1 base from V and 0 bases from J, leaving 7 bases between. Germline V gene lookup returns CDR1 LNHDA and CDR2 SQIVND (reference sequence). V usage is TRBV19 and J usage is TRBJ2-6, with no clear D. Material: CD4+ T cells sorted from PBMCs, obtained 10 days after the yellow fever booster vaccination. The TCR was taken from a man between 18 and 29 years old who received the YFV17D yellow fever vaccine. CDR3 DNA sequence: TGTGCCAGTAGTATAGGGACGGCCTCTGGGGCCAACGTCCTGACTTTC. Residues: CASSIGTASGANVLTF.